This TCR beta chain was found in a study of identical twins. Losses at the gene ends were 4 bases for V and 4 bases for J; bases not matched to a gene: 3. Looked up from germline, CDR1 is MGHRA and CDR2 is YSYEKL. This CDR3 region has 14 residues. This clonotype was detected ten times or more. Antigen specificity is unknown. With template switching, a universal primer site was added, and the cDNA carried unique molecular identifiers. TCRdb independently ran MiXCR on the 5' RACE reads; one entry per CDR3 protein. The sample shows around 140,000 distinct CDR3 sequences, 3% to 4.5% of them seen only once. Findings of the study overall: There is a chance that invariant MAIT and iNKT cells partially muddied zero-insertion analyses.

Sequenced input: memory T cells sorted from blood. The receptor was isolated from a man aged 18 to 30 in good health. The rearrangement links TRBV4-1 to TRBJ1-4, with 7 bases identical to TRBD1. The CDR3 spells CASSPGQLNEKLFF. CDR3 nucleotides: TGCGCCAGCAGCCCGGGACAGCTTAATGAAAAACTGTTTTTT.